This T cell receptor (beta chain) was captured in a study of cytomegalovirus exposure and HLA in healthy donors. The PCR had 60 Vbeta and 13 Jbeta primers. Original analysis: It was a later analysis that counted around 85 million unique TCR beta chains, of which roughly 11 million were shared. Libraries were prepared by immunoSEQ multiplex PCR; TCRdb keeps only in-frame clonotypes and omits some of them. V and J calls and clone size follow that table, whereas D and trimming were derived from the DNA. The sample contains some 41,000 clones, approximately 47% of which appear only once. In regard to this clone: The antigen is undetermined.

V was cut by 4 bases and J by 6 bases, with 13 bases left in between. Per the germline V gene, CDR1 is SNHLY and CDR2 is FYNNEI. CDR3 size: 14 residues. Study-wide findings and caveats: A later analysis linked a missense DCLRE1C variant to TCR beta V- and J-gene trimming.

Sampled while nominally healthy, donors likely had unrecorded immune exposures. This clonotype was obtained from a man in his fifties or sixties in good health and CMV-seronegative. J is TRBJ1-5 and V is TRBV2; D might be TRBD1 (6 bases). Input material: PBMCs. The CDR3 coding sequence is TGTGCCAGCAGTGTTCAGGGGAGAGGTCAGCCCCAGCATTTT. As protein: CASSVQGRGQPQHF.